Listed below are T cell receptor beta chains from one sample, sequenced in a study of molecular identifiers for immune sequencing clone quantification. TCRdb ran MiXCR on the PCR reads and lists one entry per CDR3 protein. The sample has about 640,000 distinct CDR3 sequences; nearly 20% are singletons. Material for sequencing was naive CD8+ T cells from blood, with Jurkat cell RNA spiked in. These receptors all stem from a human donor in good health. Some libraries in this study had Jurkat cell RNA spiked in. The CDR3 runs from the conserved cysteine through the conserved F or W. The D gene is left open where the match is weak. Size tells how often a clone was seen (once, few, many) or the class of an expanded clone, and some rows leave it out.

d_gene: .; v_gene: TRBV4-3; abundance: many; j_gene: TRBJ1-1; CDR3aa: CASSQEAALNTEAFF; CDR3nt: TGCGCCAGCAGCCAAGAGGCAGCCTTGAACACTGAAGCTTTCTTT
d_gene: .; v_gene: TRBV9; abundance: .; j_gene: TRBJ2-1; CDR3aa: CASSVAWSEYNEQFF; CDR3nt: TGTGCCAGCAGCGTAGCTTGGTCAGAGTACAATGAGCAGTTCTTC
d_gene: .; v_gene: TRBV28; abundance: few; j_gene: TRBJ1-5; CDR3aa: CASIFVGGGNQPQHF; CDR3nt: TGTGCCAGCATTTTCGTAGGGGGGGGCAATCAGCCCCAGCATTTT
d_gene: .; v_gene: TRBV4-1; abundance: .; j_gene: TRBJ2-1; CDR3aa: CASSPSVQGFSYNEQFF; CDR3nt: TGCGCCAGCAGCCCATCCGTGCAGGGGTTTTCTTACAATGAGCAGTTCTTC
d_gene: .; v_gene: TRBV21-1; abundance: many; j_gene: TRBJ1-3; CDR3aa: CASSDNRDRRPYTIYF; CDR3nt: TGTGCCAGCAGCGATAACCGGGACAGGAGACCTTACACCATATATTTT
d_gene: TRBD1; v_gene: TRBV27; abundance: many; j_gene: TRBJ2-7; CDR3aa: CASSFSGQGAEQYF; CDR3nt: TGTGCCAGCAGTTTTTCGGGACAGGGCGCCGAGCAGTACTTC
d_gene: TRBD1; v_gene: TRBV11-2; abundance: many; j_gene: TRBJ2-7; CDR3aa: CASSPIPGTAKEQYF; CDR3nt: TGTGCCAGCAGCCCCATACCCGGGACAGCTAAGGAGCAGTACTTC
d_gene: .; v_gene: TRBV4-1; abundance: many; j_gene: TRBJ1-5; CDR3aa: CASSQDHGEQPQHF; CDR3nt: TGCGCCAGCAGCCAAGATCACGGAGAGCAGCCCCAGCATTTT
d_gene: .; v_gene: TRBV19; abundance: many; j_gene: TRBJ1-1; CDR3aa: CASSIPATGMNTEAFF; CDR3nt: TGTGCCAGTAGTATCCCCGCGACAGGAATGAACACTGAAGCTTTCTTT
d_gene: .; v_gene: TRBV4-1; abundance: many; j_gene: TRBJ2-4; CDR3aa: CASSQLRGAQIQYF; CDR3nt: TGCGCCAGCAGCCAGCTTCGAGGAGCTCAGATTCAGTACTTC
d_gene: .; v_gene: TRBV3-1; abundance: .; j_gene: TRBJ2-1; CDR3aa: CASSQGRPTSSYNEQFF; CDR3nt: TGTGCCAGCAGCCAGGGCCGACCTACTAGCTCCTACAATGAGCAGTTCTTC
d_gene: TRBD1; v_gene: TRBV4-1; abundance: many; j_gene: TRBJ1-4; CDR3aa: CASSQERAPGGRKLFF; CDR3nt: TGCGCCAGCAGCCAAGAAAGGGCACCAGGGGGTCGGAAACTGTTTTTT
d_gene: .; v_gene: TRBV7-9; abundance: .; j_gene: TRBJ2-2; CDR3aa: CASSLGVGGGANTGELFF; CDR3nt: TGTGCCAGCAGCTTAGGGGTCGGAGGGGGCGCAAACACCGGGGAGCTGTTTTTT
d_gene: TRBD2; v_gene: TRBV29-1; abundance: many; j_gene: TRBJ2-3; CDR3aa: CSVEDGGLAKRTDTQYF; CDR3nt: TGCAGCGTTGAAGATGGGGGACTAGCGAAGCGCACAGATACGCAGTATTTT
d_gene: .; v_gene: TRBV6-1; abundance: few; j_gene: TRBJ2-2; CDR3aa: CASSESVGHSGTGELFF; CDR3nt: TGTGCCAGCAGTGAATCTGTCGGGCACTCGGGCACCGGGGAGCTGTTTTTT
d_gene: .; v_gene: TRBV28; abundance: many; j_gene: TRBJ2-7; CDR3aa: CASSHGHEQYF; CDR3nt: TGTGCCAGCAGTCACGGGCACGAGCAGTACTTC
d_gene: TRBD1; v_gene: TRBV12-3/TRBV12-4; abundance: many; j_gene: TRBJ1-5; CDR3aa: CASSGTGGTQPQHF; CDR3nt: TGTGCCAGCAGCGGGACAGGGGGGACTCAGCCCCAGCATTTT
d_gene: TRBD2; v_gene: TRBV11-3; abundance: few; j_gene: TRBJ2-7; CDR3aa: CASSSSGQYEQYF; CDR3nt: TGTGCCAGCAGCTCTAGCGGCCAGTACGAGCAGTACTTC
d_gene: .; v_gene: TRBV7-9; abundance: many; j_gene: TRBJ2-3; CDR3aa: CASSPRTDSSTDTQYF; CDR3nt: TGTGCCAGCAGCCCGCGGACGGACTCTAGCACAGATACGCAGTATTTT
d_gene: .; v_gene: TRBV12-3/TRBV12-4; abundance: few; j_gene: TRBJ2-7; CDR3aa: CASSSRQNPYEQYF; CDR3nt: TGTGCCAGCAGTAGCCGACAGAATCCCTACGAGCAGTACTTC
d_gene: TRBD1; v_gene: TRBV7-9; abundance: many; j_gene: TRBJ2-3; CDR3aa: CASSHSGTVTDTQYF; CDR3nt: TGTGCCAGCAGCCATTCCGGGACAGTCACAGATACGCAGTATTTT
d_gene: .; v_gene: TRBV30; abundance: many; j_gene: TRBJ2-5; CDR3aa: CAWSVYHGETQYF; CDR3nt: TGTGCCTGGAGTGTATACCACGGAGAGACCCAGTACTTC
d_gene: .; v_gene: TRBV2; abundance: many; j_gene: TRBJ1-2; CDR3aa: CASGPPENYGYTF; CDR3nt: TGTGCCAGCGGGCCGCCAGAGAACTATGGCTACACCTTC
d_gene: .; v_gene: TRBV6-5; abundance: many; j_gene: TRBJ2-5; CDR3aa: CASSYPAGETQYF; CDR3nt: TGTGCCAGCAGTTACCCGGCAGGGGAGACCCAGTACTTC
d_gene: TRBD1; v_gene: TRBV30; abundance: many; j_gene: TRBJ2-3; CDR3aa: CAWSNADRGSTDTQYF; CDR3nt: TGTGCCTGGAGTAACGCGGACAGGGGTTCTACAGATACGCAGTATTTT
d_gene: TRBD1; v_gene: TRBV30; abundance: many; j_gene: TRBJ1-2; CDR3aa: CAWSVLGRGLVGYTF; CDR3nt: TGTGCCTGGAGTGTACTGGGCAGGGGGCTCGTTGGCTACACCTTC
d_gene: .; v_gene: TRBV9; abundance: .; j_gene: TRBJ2-2; CDR3aa: CASSVGRPRNTGELFF; CDR3nt: TGTGCCAGCAGCGTAGGTCGTCCCAGAAACACCGGGGAGCTGTTTTTT
d_gene: .; v_gene: TRBV25-1; abundance: many; j_gene: TRBJ1-5; CDR3aa: CASSESIGAGPQHF; CDR3nt: TGTGCCAGCAGTGAATCTATAGGGGCCGGGCCCCAGCATTTT
d_gene: .; v_gene: TRBV12-3/TRBV12-4; abundance: many; j_gene: TRBJ1-1; CDR3aa: CASSLGSNTEAFF; CDR3nt: TGTGCCAGCAGCTTAGGCAGTAACACTGAAGCTTTCTTT
d_gene: TRBD1; v_gene: TRBV6-7; abundance: many; j_gene: TRBJ1-4; CDR3aa: CASHEGQGNEKLFF; CDR3nt: TGTGCCAGCCACGAGGGACAGGGTAATGAAAAACTGTTTTTT
d_gene: .; v_gene: TRBV27; abundance: few; j_gene: TRBJ1-1; CDR3aa: CASSLSGGRSVINTEAFF; CDR3nt: TGTGCCAGCAGTTTATCTGGGGGCCGATCGGTTATAAACACTGAAGCTTTCTTT
d_gene: .; v_gene: TRBV9; abundance: many; j_gene: TRBJ2-1; CDR3aa: CASSVTGAHNEQFF; CDR3nt: TGTGCCAGCAGCGTCACTGGGGCGCACAATGAGCAGTTCTTC
d_gene: TRBD1; v_gene: TRBV20-1; abundance: .; j_gene: TRBJ1-1; CDR3aa: CSARGQGFTEAFF; CDR3nt: TGCAGTGCTAGAGGACAGGGGTTTACTGAAGCTTTCTTT
d_gene: .; v_gene: TRBV5-6; abundance: many; j_gene: TRBJ1-1; CDR3aa: CASSLYPPNTEAFF; CDR3nt: TGTGCCAGCAGCTTGTACCCACCGAACACTGAAGCTTTCTTT
d_gene: .; v_gene: TRBV6-5; abundance: few; j_gene: TRBJ2-1; CDR3aa: CASSYSGGLGEQFF; CDR3nt: TGTGCCAGCAGTTACTCGGGGGGCTTGGGTGAGCAGTTCTTC
d_gene: TRBD1; v_gene: TRBV12-3/TRBV12-4; abundance: many; j_gene: TRBJ2-5; CDR3aa: CASSQFLKPGTVKETQYF; CDR3nt: TGTGCCAGCAGCCAGTTTCTCAAACCAGGGACAGTAAAAGAGACCCAGTACTTC
d_gene: .; v_gene: TRBV19; abundance: few; j_gene: TRBJ1-5; CDR3aa: CASSIGGNVNSNQPQHF; CDR3nt: TGTGCCAGTAGTATAGGGGGTAATGTGAACAGCAATCAGCCCCAGCATTTT
d_gene: .; v_gene: TRBV13; abundance: many; j_gene: TRBJ2-7; CDR3aa: CASSLGQAPLYEQYF; CDR3nt: TGTGCCAGCAGCTTAGGCCAGGCCCCGTTATACGAGCAGTACTTC
d_gene: TRBD2; v_gene: TRBV7-9; abundance: few; j_gene: TRBJ2-1; CDR3aa: CASSWNSGSSYNEQFF; CDR3nt: TGTGCCAGCAGCTGGAATAGCGGGAGTTCCTACAATGAGCAGTTCTTC
d_gene: .; v_gene: TRBV29-1; abundance: many; j_gene: TRBJ2-3; CDR3aa: CSVGLRADTQYF; CDR3nt: TGCAGCGTTGGGCTTAGGGCAGATACGCAGTATTTT
d_gene: .; v_gene: TRBV4-1; abundance: .; j_gene: TRBJ2-5; CDR3aa: CASSGRTAQETQYF; CDR3nt: TGCGCCAGCAGCGGCCGGACGGCACAAGAGACCCAGTACTTC
d_gene: .; v_gene: TRBV27; abundance: many; j_gene: TRBJ2-7; CDR3aa: CASSTWDRSYEQYF; CDR3nt: TGTGCCAGCAGTACCTGGGATCGCTCCTACGAGCAGTACTTC
d_gene: .; v_gene: TRBV6-2/TRBV6-3; abundance: .; j_gene: TRBJ2-7; CDR3aa: CASSQKAYGQYF; CDR3nt: TGTGCCAGCAGCCAAAAGGCCTACGGGCAGTACTTC
d_gene: .; v_gene: TRBV7-9; abundance: many; j_gene: TRBJ1-4; CDR3aa: CASSFTDWGNEKLFF; CDR3nt: TGTGCCAGCAGCTTCACGGACTGGGGAAATGAAAAACTGTTTTTT
d_gene: .; v_gene: TRBV5-4; abundance: .; j_gene: TRBJ2-2; CDR3aa: CASSPLGSGQNTGELFF; CDR3nt: TGTGCCAGCAGCCCCCTGGGTAGCGGTCAGAACACCGGGGAGCTGTTTTTT
d_gene: .; v_gene: TRBV4-3; abundance: many; j_gene: TRBJ2-6; CDR3aa: CASSQDLWGSGANVLTF; CDR3nt: TGCGCCAGCAGCCAAGATCTCTGGGGTTCTGGGGCCAACGTCCTGACTTTC
d_gene: .; v_gene: TRBV18; abundance: many; j_gene: TRBJ2-3; CDR3aa: CASSPPYRATDTQYF; CDR3nt: TGTGCCAGCTCACCACCTTACAGGGCCACAGATACGCAGTATTTT
d_gene: TRBD1; v_gene: TRBV29-1; abundance: many; j_gene: TRBJ2-7; CDR3aa: CSAGTGGTYEQYF; CDR3nt: TGCAGCGCTGGGACAGGGGGGACCTACGAGCAGTACTTC
d_gene: TRBD2; v_gene: TRBV20-1; abundance: .; j_gene: TRBJ2-3; CDR3aa: CSARSFGLAGGDTQYF; CDR3nt: TGCAGTGCTAGATCCTTCGGACTAGCGGGAGGGGATACGCAGTATTTT
d_gene: TRBD1; v_gene: TRBV15; abundance: many; j_gene: TRBJ1-6; CDR3aa: CATSSLPGQTSPLHF; CDR3nt: TGTGCCACCAGCAGTCTCCCGGGACAGACATCACCCCTCCACTTT
d_gene: .; v_gene: TRBV5-4; abundance: many; j_gene: TRBJ2-6; CDR3aa: CASVPREGTGANVLTF; CDR3nt: TGTGCCAGCGTCCCCCGAGAGGGTACTGGGGCCAACGTCCTGACTTTC